Here is one T cell receptor beta chain with its context. The target antigen is unknown. This record belongs to a study of T-cell reconstitution after alpha-beta-depleted transplantation in children. Study outcomes and limitations: T-cell counts and diversity at one year following transplant were attributed mainly to newly produced T cells.

This sample's TCRbeta library carried unique molecular identifier barcodes. One entry per CDR3 protein results from TCRdb running MiXCR on the PCR reads. In the table there are some 840,000 distinct CDR3 sequences, around 17% of which are singletons. The specimen comprised PBMCs, mostly from graft donor cells, sampled 360 days after TCRalphabeta/CD19-depleted stem cell transplant. This TCR was sampled from a male patient between 10 and 17 years old who had a stem cell transplant for acute lymphoblastic leukemia, so the T cells may come from the graft donor.

This chain's CDR3 is CASSSFSEVAGANVLTF. DNA of the CDR3: TGTGCCAGCAGTTCATTTTCCGAGGTGGCTGGGGCCAACGTCCTGACTTTC. V and J are TRBV27 and TRBJ2-6; D is ambiguous. CDR1 and CDR2 (germline): MNHEY, SMNVEV (reference sequence). The CDR3 spans 17 residues. Between the trimmed V and J ends, which lost 4 bases and 2 bases, there was a span of 15 bases.